The 30 T cell receptor beta chains presented below share a single source sample, sequenced in a study of cytomegalovirus exposure and HLA in healthy donors. Vbeta (60) and Jbeta (13) primers were used in the PCR. The method was immunoSEQ multiplex PCR; TCRdb's version includes in-frame clones alone and lacks a portion of them. The sample records 200,000 to 250,000 clones, over 65% being singletons. The sequenced material came from PBMCs. These receptors were collected from a woman aged 55-69 years in good health and CMV-seropositive.

CDR3 nucleotide sequence: TGTGCCAGCAGTCAAGTGGACAGGGGGGTAGGCTACACCTTC. Its translation: CASSQVDRGVGYTF. The chain combines TRBV6-5 with TRBJ1-2; TRBD1 aligns across 10 bases. Germline-derived CDR1 and CDR2 are MNHEY and SVGAGI. V shed 5 bases and J 8 bases; nucleotides not matched to a gene: 8. This CDR3 spans 14 amino acids.

The V call is TRBV19, the J call TRBJ1-5; D unresolved. The CDR3 contains 15 residues. Trimming removed 0 bases at V and 0 bases at J, with 6 bases between. Germline V gives CDR1 LNHDA, CDR2 SQIVND (reference sequence). The CDR3 coding sequence is TGTGCCAGTAGTATAGACAGTTATAGCAATCAGCCCCAGCATTTT. Translating gives CASSIDSYSNQPQHF.

The rearrangement links TRBV2 to TRBJ2-5; D possibly corresponds to TRBD2 (5 bases). CDR1 and CDR2 from the germline V gene are SNHLY and FYNNEI. Trimming took off 2 bases at V and 5 bases at J, with 15 bases between the two ends. The CDR3 is 15 residues long. CDR3 amino acids: CASSELLLAGETQYF. The DNA for the CDR3 is TGTGCCAGCAGTGAATTGTTGCTAGCTGGGGAGACCCAGTACTTC. The full variable domain, with the rest looked up from reference TRBV2 and TRBJ2-5, is EPEVTQTPSHQVTQMGQEVILRCVPISNHLYFYWYRQILGQKVEFLVSFYNNEISEKSEIFDDQFSVERPDGSNFTLKIRSTKLEDSAMYFCASSELLLAGETQYFGPGTRLLVL.

The chain employs TRBV6-1 and TRBJ1-1, with a possible D match to TRBD1 (5 bases). The CDR3 spans 13 residues. Trimming stripped 2 bases from V and 4 bases from J, with 8 bases between. Germline V gene data show CDR1 as MNHNS and CDR2 as SASEGT. CDR3 nucleotides: TGTGCCAGCAGTGAATTCGGGGGCACTGAAGCTTTCTTT. Translation gives CASSEFGGTEAFF.

This clone has only a few counts. The chain has TRBV9 and TRBJ1-1, with no clear D. The germline V gene encodes CDR1 SGDLS and CDR2 YYNGEE. The CDR3 runs 13 residues. The V end lost 4 bases, the J end lost 0 bases, and 7 bases lay between the germline ends. The CDR3 protein is CASSPGLNTEAFF. The CDR3 nucleotides are TGTGCCAGCAGCCCAGGTTTGAACACTGAAGCTTTCTTT.

This clone has just one count. The chain links TRBV6-5 to TRBJ2-7; TRBD1 matches at 9 bases. Trimming at V came to 2 bases and at J to 2 bases, leaving 4 bases not matched to a gene. The CDR3 loop spans 15 amino acids. Germline loops: CDR1 MNHEY, CDR2 SVGAGI. In DNA, the CDR3 is TGTGCCAGCAGTTACGGGGGACAGGGAACCTACGAGCAGTACTTC. This codes for CASSYGGQGTYEQYF.

The chain uses TRBV11-2 and TRBJ2-7, with 10 nucleotides matching TRBD1. The germline V gene encodes CDR1 SGHAT and CDR2 FQNNGV. The V gene end was trimmed by 5 bases and the J gene end by 5 bases; junction bases not matched to a gene: 6. The CDR3 covers 14 residues. The CDR3 region has the DNA TGTGCCAGCAGCCCGGGACAGGGGAAACACGAGCAGTACTTC. Translating it yields CASSPGQGKHEQYF.

The chain recombines TRBV6-5 with TRBJ2-7, with D perhaps TRBD1 (5 bases). The CDR3 totals 13 residues. Germline CDR1 is MNHEY and CDR2 is SVGAGI. Trimming pared 7 bases from V and 6 bases from J, leaving 16 bases between. The CDR3 DNA is TGTGCCAGCACTCCCCGTTCAGGGCGCGAGCAGTACTTC. Its translation: CASTPRSGREQYF.

The chain uses TRBV9 and TRBJ2-3, with TRBD1 matching over 9 bases. Germline V lookup: CDR1 SGDLS, CDR2 YYNGEE. The CDR3 is made up of 15 amino acids. The V and J ends lost 3 bases and 3 bases, in that order; junction bases with no gene match: 5. CDR3 DNA sequence: TGTGCCAGCAGCGGGGGGGACAGGGTGACAGATACGCAGTATTTT. Translating gives CASSGGDRVTDTQYF.

This clone was counted a few times. V and J are TRBV11-1 and TRBJ1-5, with D uncertain. The CDR3 runs 13 residues. Trimming took 4 bases from V and 2 from J, leaving 6 bases between them. Germline loops: CDR1 SGHAT, CDR2 FQDESV (reference sequence). The CDR3 spells CASSSHGNQPQHF. The DNA of the CDR3 is TGTGCCAGCAGCTCCCATGGCAATCAGCCCCAGCATTTT.

The rearrangement links TRBV29-1 to TRBJ1-1; a weak D match, TRBD1 (5 bases). Germline V gives CDR1 SQVTM, CDR2 ANQGSEA. V lost 4 bases and J 4 bases, leaving 16 bases between the germline ends. The length of the CDR3 is 14 residues. For the CDR3, the DNA is TGCAGCGTTGCTGGGTTCATGGGGGGCACTGAAGCTTTCTTT. Amino acids: CSVAGFMGGTEAFF.

The chain recombines TRBV7-8 with TRBJ1-6; 7 bases match TRBD1. This CDR3 spans 15 amino acids. In germline, CDR1 is SGHVS, CDR2 FQNEAQ. The ends lost 3 bases at V and 10 bases at J; junction bases unmatched: 9. As DNA, the CDR3 is TGTGCCAGCAGCTTCCGACAGGGAAGCGACTCACCCCTCCACTTT. Protein: CASSFRQGSDSPLHF. Drawing the rest from reference TRBV7-8 and TRBJ1-6, the complete variable domain is GAGVSQSPRYKVAKRGQDVALRCDPISGHVSLFWYQQALGQGPEFLTYFQNEAQLDKSGLPSDRFFAERPEGSVSTLKIQRTQQEDSAVYLCASSFRQGSDSPLHFGNGTRLTVT.

V gene TRBV5-1 combines with J gene TRBJ1-2, with 9 bases fitting TRBD1. Per germline, CDR1 SGHRS and CDR2 YFSETQ. V shed 4 bases and J 4 bases; nucleotides not matched to a gene: 8. The length of the CDR3 is 15 residues. The CDR3 DNA is TGCGCCAGCAGCACCGGACAGGGGCTTGGCTATGGCTACACCTTC. This translates into CASSTGQGLGYGYTF.

The chain employs TRBV18 and TRBJ1-1; 10 bases are shared with TRBD1. Trimming at V came to 4 bases and at J to 7 bases, leaving 12 bases not matched to a gene. This CDR3 spans 16 amino acids. CDR1 KGHSH and CDR2 LQKENI come from the germline V gene. CDR3 protein: CASSLRTGGSNGEAFF. CDR3 sequence (DNA): TGTGCCAGCTCACTTCGGACAGGGGGAAGTAACGGTGAAGCTTTCTTT. Looking up the rest from reference TRBV18 and TRBJ1-1 gives the full variable domain: NAGVMQNPRHLVRRRGQEARLRCSPMKGHSHVYWYRQLPEEGLKFMVYLQKENIIDESGMPKERFSAEFPKEGPSILRIQQVVRGDSAAYFCASSLRTGGSNGEAFFGQGTRLTVV.

V gene TRBV30 combines with J gene TRBJ1-1; D is ambiguous. Germline values: CDR1 GTSNPN, CDR2 SVGIG (reference sequence). With 6 bases removed from V and 7 bases from J, the gap between germline ends came to 15 bases. CDR3 length: 12 residues. CDR3: CACPRTSGEAFF. In DNA, the CDR3 is TGTGCCTGTCCCCGGACTAGCGGTGAAGCTTTCTTT.

CDR3 region: CASSRDLTSEKLFF. For the CDR3, the DNA is TGTGCCAGCAGTCGGGACTTAACCTCTGAAAAACTGTTTTTT. The chain carries TRBV2 and TRBJ1-4; TRBD1 is a possible D gene (5 bases). The CDR3 loop spans 14 amino acids. Germline V lookup: CDR1 SNHLY, CDR2 FYNNEI. V lost 5 bases and J 7 bases, leaving 14 bases between the germline ends.

The chain joins TRBV6-5 to TRBJ2-7; 8 positions agree with TRBD2. V was pared by 0 bases and J by 1 base, with 5 bases of the junction left unmatched. The CDR3 totals 16 residues. Germline V gives CDR1 MNHEY, CDR2 SVGAGI. CDR3 DNA sequence: TGTGCCAGCAGTTACTCGAGACAGCGGGGGTCCTACGAGCAGTACTTC. Encoded protein: CASSYSRQRGSYEQYF.

The gene calls are TRBV4-2 and TRBJ1-4; TRBD1 agrees at 10 bases. The CDR3 contains 15 residues. Germline-derived CDR1 and CDR2 are LGHNA and YNFKEQ. The trim removed 2 bases at V and 7 bases at J, leaving 4 bases unmatched. CDR3: CASSQNRDRGEKLFF. CDR3 DNA sequence: TGTGCCAGCAGCCAAAACCGGGACAGGGGTGAAAAACTGTTTTTT.

This sequence joins TRBV30 and TRBJ1-5; maybe TRBD1 (5 bases). The CDR3 totals 15 residues. Looked up from germline, CDR1 is GTSNPN and CDR2 is SVGIG (reference sequence). Between the trimmed V and J ends, which lost 0 bases and 4 bases, there was a span of 13 bases. The CDR3, as DNA: TGTGCCTGGAGTGTTAGCGGGGCGGGAAATCAGCCCCAGCATTTT. It translates to CAWSVSGAGNQPQHF.

The V call is TRBV5-1, the J call TRBJ1-5, with TRBD1 identical over 7 bases. The CDR3 contains 14 residues. V was pared by 3 bases and J by 5 bases, with 5 bases of the junction left unmatched. The germline CDR1 and CDR2 sequences are SGHRS and YFSETQ. The CDR3 DNA is TGCGCCAGCAGCTATGGGCAGGGGGATCAGCCCCAGCATTTT. Translated, it gives CASSYGQGDQPQHF. The full variable domain, with the rest looked up from reference TRBV5-1 and TRBJ1-5, is KAGVTQTPRYLIKTRGQQVTLSCSPISGHRSVSWYQQTPGQGLQFLFEYFSETQRNKGNFPGRFSGRQFSNSRSEMNVSTLELGDSALYLCASSYGQGDQPQHFGDGTRLSIL.

This rearrangement joins TRBV15 to TRBJ2-2; the match to TRBD1 covers 10 bases. V lost 5 bases to trimming and J lost 4 bases; unmatched junction nucleotides: 16. Germline CDR1 LNHNV, CDR2 YYDKDF (reference sequence). The CDR3 spans 19 residues. The CDR3 protein is CATSGSLGGQGKGTGELFF. The CDR3 nucleotides read TGTGCCACCAGCGGAAGCCTAGGGGGACAGGGGAAGGGCACCGGGGAGCTGTTTTTT.

This sequence joins TRBV30 and TRBJ1-2, with no clear D. The CDR3 has 14 residues. V gave up 2 bases and J gave up 1 base, with 11 bases separating them. Germline CDR1 reads GTSNPN; CDR2 reads SVGIG (reference sequence). The CDR3 nucleotides are TGTGCCTGGAGTAAAACATTATATAACTATGGCTACACCTTC. Residues: CAWSKTLYNYGYTF.

The J gene is TRBJ2-1, the V gene TRBV7-2; D is perhaps TRBD2 (6 bases). V was cut by 4 bases and J by 7 bases, with 20 bases left in between. This CDR3 spans 16 amino acids. CDR1 is SGHTA and CDR2 is FQGNSA in the germline V gene. The CDR3 DNA reads TGTGCCAGCAGCTACCTACCGGGACTCCCGGAGAATGAGCAGTTCTTC. It translates to CASSYLPGLPENEQFF. The whole variable domain, remainder taken from reference TRBV7-2 and TRBJ2-1, is GAGVSQSPSNKVTEKGKDVELRCDPISGHTALYWYRQSLGQGLEFLIYFQGNSAPDKSGLPSDRFSAERTGGSVSTLTIQRTQQEDSAVYLCASSYLPGLPENEQFFGPGTRLTVL.

The chain is built from TRBV5-1 and TRBJ2-7; TRBD1 is a possible D gene (6 bases). The V end was cut by 3 bases, the J end by 6 bases, with 10 bases between. This CDR3 has 12 amino acids. Germline V gene lookup returns CDR1 SGHRS and CDR2 YFSETQ. The CDR3 bases are TGCGCCAGCAGCTATACAGGGTCCGAGCAGTACTTC. The encoded protein is CASSYTGSEQYF.

The chain links TRBV6-5 to TRBJ2-1; TRBD1 aligns across 7 bases. Looked up from germline, CDR1 is MNHEY and CDR2 is SVGAGI. This CDR3 has 14 residues. The junction had 1 base not matched to a gene; V was cut back by 0 bases and J by 5 bases. The CDR3 coding sequence is TGTGCCAGCAGTTACTCCAGGGGGAACAATGAGCAGTTCTTC. Amino acid sequence: CASSYSRGNNEQFF.

The chain links TRBV9 to TRBJ2-5, with 12 positions matching TRBD2. TRBJ2-7 explains the end of the DNA better; the J call may be wrong. Germline V gene data show CDR1 as SGDLS and CDR2 as YYNGEE. There are 18 residues in the CDR3. This chain's CDR3 is CASSAGTTSGSITYEQYF. CDR3 coding DNA: TGTGCCAGCAGCGCGGGGACGACTAGCGGGAGTATAACCTACGAGCAGTACTTC.

This chain connects TRBV6-4 to TRBJ2-1; TRBD2 is a possible D gene (5 bases). With 1 base removed from V and 9 bases from J, the gap between germline ends came to 10 bases. CDR1 and CDR2 from the germline V gene are MRHNA and SNTAGT. The CDR3 is made up of 13 amino acids. The CDR3: CASSDLTRGEQFF. CDR3 nucleotide sequence: TGTGCCAGCAGTGACTTGACCCGGGGTGAGCAGTTCTTC.

V and J are TRBV6-5 and TRBJ1-5, with 8 bases matching TRBD1. V trimming: 6 bases; J trimming: 3 bases; junction bases outside the gene matches: 1. Germline CDR1 reads MNHEY; CDR2 reads SVGAGI. This CDR3 has 13 residues. The CDR3 is CASRDRDNQPQHF. Here the CDR3 DNA reads TGTGCCAGCAGGGACAGGGACAATCAGCCCCAGCATTTT.

The J gene is TRBJ2-7, the V gene TRBV15; tentatively, D is TRBD1 (5 bases). This CDR3 has 11 residues. V was cut by 3 bases and J by 7 bases, with 7 bases left in between. Germline assignment: CDR1 LNHNV and CDR2 YYDKDF (reference sequence). This chain's CDR3 is CATSRNREQYF. For the CDR3, the DNA is TGTGCCACCAGCAGGAACAGGGAGCAGTACTTC.

V is TRBV27 and J is TRBJ2-5; D is uncertain. Germline V gene lookup returns CDR1 MNHEY and CDR2 SMNVEV (reference sequence). The V and J ends lost 0 bases and 5 bases respectively, with 13 bases between them. This CDR3 is built from 15 residues. CDR3 sequence (DNA): TGTGCCAGCAGTTTATCGTACGGTAGAATGGAGACCCAGTACTTC. This codes for CASSLSYGRMETQYF.